This TCR beta chain was sequenced for a study of T cell responses to AZD1222 COVID-19 vaccine. Whole-study findings and limits: Rises in breadth and depth of Spike-specific TCRs came after two AZD1222 doses. Donors were mostly white British, more females; clonal diversity possibly underestimated. Just a handful of people given AZD1222 tested seropositive at baseline.

On this clone: Its antigen is still unknown.

The assay was immunoSEQ multiplex PCR, and TCRdb's table has in-frame clones only and misses some. The sample holds 54,000 or so clones, 87% seen once. This TCR derives from an adult in good health. This material consisted of peripheral blood, taken on day 0 of AZD1222 vaccination.

CDR3 in DNA: TGTGCCAGCAGTTTAGGAGCCACTCATCAGCCCCAGCATTTT. It encodes CASSLGATHQPQHF. The chain recombines TRBV28 with TRBJ1-5, with unresolved D. The CDR3 covers 14 residues. The germline CDR1 and CDR2 sequences are MDHEN and SYDVKM. V lost 2 bases to trimming and J lost 5 bases, with 10 bases between them.